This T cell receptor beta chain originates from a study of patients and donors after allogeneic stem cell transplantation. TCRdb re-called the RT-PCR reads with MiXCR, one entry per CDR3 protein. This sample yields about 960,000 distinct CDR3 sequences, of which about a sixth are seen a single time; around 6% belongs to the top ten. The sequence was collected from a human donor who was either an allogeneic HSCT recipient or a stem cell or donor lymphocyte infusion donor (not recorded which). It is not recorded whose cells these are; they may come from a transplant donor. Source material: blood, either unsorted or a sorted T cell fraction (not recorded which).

CDR3 DNA: TGCAGTGCTAGAGGCCAGTCGGGCCCTTATGGCTACACCTTC. Its protein product is CSARGQSGPYGYTF. This chain connects TRBV20-1 to TRBJ1-2; unclear D gene. V lost 1 base to trimming and J lost 5 bases, with 14 bases between them. Germline lookup yields CDR1 DFQATT and CDR2 SNEGSKA (reference sequence). This CDR3 region has 14 residues.